This passage covers 14 T cell receptor beta chains from one sample sequenced in a study of cytomegalovirus exposure and HLA in healthy donors. PCR employed 60 Vbeta and 13 Jbeta primers. The table came from immunoSEQ multiplex PCR; TCRdb's copy has only in-frame clones and leaves some out. The table records about 110,000 clones, 15% of them present only once. The sample comprised PBMCs. These receptors were collected from a woman under 30 in good health and CMV-seronegative.

This clone was recorded a few times. The V and J genes are TRBV28 and TRBJ2-7, with TRBD1 matching 7 bases. The CDR3 spans 16 residues. Unmatched junction bases numbered 8, after V lost 3 bases and J lost 0 bases. Germline assignment: CDR1 MDHEN and CDR2 SYDVKM. CDR3 in DNA: TGTGCCAGCAGTTTTCCCAGGGACAGAAACTCCTACGAGCAGTACTTC. It yields the protein CASSFPRDRNSYEQYF.

This chain's CDR3 is CASSLWQGQEEKLFF. As DNA, the CDR3 is TGCGCCAGCAGCCTTTGGCAGGGACAGGAAGAAAAACTGTTTTTT. The rearrangement joins TRBV4-3 to TRBJ1-4; 8 nucleotides match TRBD1. CDR1 LGHNA and CDR2 YSLEER come from the germline V gene. V lost 4 bases, J lost 8 bases, and 9 bases stayed unmatched. The CDR3 is made up of 15 amino acids.

This clone came up a few times. The CDR3 coding sequence is TGTGCCAGCAGCTTAGGACTAGCTGGGTCCGAGACCCAGTACTTC. It is translated as CASSLGLAGSETQYF. V is TRBV11-1 and J is TRBJ2-5; 7 bases fit TRBD2. Germline CDR1 and CDR2: SGHAT and FQDESV (reference sequence). J gave up 5 bases and V 1 base, and 7 bases lay outside the gene matches. The CDR3 sequence is 15 residues long. Looking up the rest from reference TRBV11-1 and TRBJ2-5 gives the full variable domain: EAEVAQSPRYKITEKSQAVAFWCDPISGHATLYWYRQILGQGPELLVQFQDESVVDDSQLPKDRFSAERLKGVDSTLKIQPAELGDSAMYLCASSLGLAGSETQYFGPGTRLLVL.

V is TRBV9 and J is TRBJ2-7; D not certain. The CDR3 runs to 16 residues. V was cut by 4 bases and J by 0 bases, with 17 bases left in between. The germline CDR1 and CDR2 sequences are SGDLS and YYNGEE. This CDR3 reads CASSYSPAASSYEQYF. CDR3 nucleotides: TGTGCCAGCAGCTACTCCCCGGCGGCCAGCTCCTACGAGCAGTACTTC.

This clone was detected a few times. The rearrangement uses TRBV4-1 and TRBJ1-3; D might be TRBD1 (5 bases). Trimming pared 4 bases from V and 0 bases from J, leaving 10 bases between. Germline assignment: CDR1 MGHRA and CDR2 YSYEKL. This CDR3 comprises 15 residues. CDR3 sequence: CASSPQGHSGNTIYF. The DNA of the CDR3 is TGCGCCAGCAGCCCGCAGGGTCACTCTGGAAACACCATATATTTT.

This chain links TRBV7-2 with TRBJ2-3; 10 bases fit TRBD2. The length of the CDR3 is 15 residues. Trimming removed 1 base from V and 3 bases from J; junction bases left unmatched: 1. From germline, CDR1 is SGHTA and CDR2 FQGNSA. In DNA, the CDR3 is TGTGCCAGCAGCTTAGTACTAGCGGGGACAGATACGCAGTATTTT. This gives the protein CASSLVLAGTDTQYF.

There are a few counts of this clone. Sequence at one end of the junction differs from germline and may be a read error. This chain links TRBV27 with TRBJ2-7, with TRBD1 as a possible D gene (6 bases). The CDR3 runs to 14 residues. Germline CDR1 MNHEY, CDR2 SMNVEV (reference sequence). The CDR3 spells CASSLSGTNYEQYF. CDR3 nucleotides: TGTGCCAGCAGCTTATCCGGGACAAACTACGAGCAGTACTTC.

This sequence joins TRBV5-1 and TRBJ1-5, with 7 bases identical to TRBD1. Germline loops: CDR1 SGHRS, CDR2 YFSETQ. The ends lost 4 bases at V and 6 bases at J; junction bases unmatched: 4. This CDR3 spans 13 amino acids. This CDR3 reads CASSRGPGQPQHF. The DNA of the CDR3 is TGCGCCAGCAGCAGGGGGCCAGGTCAGCCCCAGCATTTT. Using reference TRBV5-1 and TRBJ1-5 for the parts outside the CDR3, the full variable domain is KAGVTQTPRYLIKTRGQQVTLSCSPISGHRSVSWYQQTPGQGLQFLFEYFSETQRNKGNFPGRFSGRQFSNSRSEMNVSTLELGDSALYLCASSRGPGQPQHFGDGTRLSIL.

This clone was seen a handful of times. The chain employs TRBV2 and TRBJ2-7; the D gene is possibly TRBD1 (5 bases). In germline, CDR1 is SNHLY, CDR2 FYNNEI. V lost 8 bases, J lost 6 bases, and 20 bases lay in between. This CDR3 comprises 14 residues. Here the CDR3 reads CASAGEKGVSEQYF. In DNA, the CDR3 is TGTGCCAGCGCTGGCGAGAAAGGGGTCTCCGAGCAGTACTTC. Using reference TRBV2 and TRBJ2-7 for the parts outside the CDR3, the full variable domain is EPEVTQTPSHQVTQMGQEVILRCVPISNHLYFYWYRQILGQKVEFLVSFYNNEISEKSEIFDDQFSVERPDGSNFTLKIRSTKLEDSAMYFCASAGEKGVSEQYFGPGTRLTVT.

The chain couples TRBV18 to TRBJ1-5, with 7 bases matching TRBD1. CDR1 KGHSH and CDR2 LQKENI come from the germline V gene. This CDR3 is built from 13 residues. The ends lost 6 bases at V and 5 bases at J; junction bases unmatched: 4. In DNA, the CDR3 is TGTGCCAGCTCTCTAGGGGGCGATCAGCCCCAGCATTTT. As protein: CASSLGGDQPQHF.

The rearrangement uses TRBV14 and TRBJ2-3, with TRBD2 matching 10 bases. CDR3 size: 15 residues. V was clipped by 1 base and J by 7 bases; unmatched bases: 5. Germline-derived CDR1 and CDR2 are SGHDN and FVKESK. CDR3 DNA sequence: TGTGCCAGCAGCCAAGTCAGCGGGGGGGCGAATACGCAGTATTTT. Translating it yields CASSQVSGGANTQYF.

The genes are TRBV5-4 and TRBJ2-5; 8 nucleotides align to TRBD2. The J call could be wrong; TRBJ2-7 is a better fit for the DNA end. The germline V gene has CDR1 SGHNT and CDR2 YYREEE (reference sequence). CDR3 length: 15 residues. The CDR3 region has the DNA TGTGCCAGCAGCTCCCGGTCTAGCGGGTCTTCCGAGCAGTACTTC. Encoded protein: CASSSRSSGSSEQYF.

This clone was recorded a few times. V gene TRBV9 combines with J gene TRBJ2-4, with D possibly matching TRBD2 (5 bases). CDR3 length: 20 residues. Per germline, CDR1 SGDLS and CDR2 YYNGEE. Trimming took 3 bases from V and 1 from J, leaving 26 bases between them. The CDR3 DNA reads as TGTGCCAGCAGCGGACCCCCCGGGATTCGGGATGATGGGGCCAAAAACATTCAGTACTTC. Amino acid sequence: CASSGPPGIRDDGAKNIQYF.

The chain carries TRBV2 and TRBJ1-4; D is uncertain. The CDR3 has 11 amino acids. Trimming shortened V by 6 bases and J by 6 bases, and 5 bases separated the two germline ends. Germline lookup yields CDR1 SNHLY and CDR2 FYNNEI. The CDR3 protein is CASSSDEKLFF. In DNA form, the CDR3 reads TGTGCCAGCAGCTCCGATGAAAAACTGTTTTTT. Filled out from reference TRBV2 and TRBJ1-4, the complete variable domain reads EPEVTQTPSHQVTQMGQEVILRCVPISNHLYFYWYRQILGQKVEFLVSFYNNEISEKSEIFDDQFSVERPDGSNFTLKIRSTKLEDSAMYFCASSSDEKLFFGSGTQLSVL.